This entry features one T cell receptor (beta chain) sequence. These data are taken from a study of blood T cell repertoires in COVID-19. The overall study: The samples span acute and convalescent COVID-19 from the United States, Italy and Spain.

Profiled with immunoSEQ multiplex PCR; TCRdb holds only in-frame clones, not every one. The top ten hold around 3% of the sample, which has about 110,000 clones, around nine tenths seen once. Sequencing input: peripheral blood. This clonotype was obtained from a woman aged 45-59 years with acute or convalescent COVID-19.

This CDR3 is CASSEGHLGGYGYTF. The CDR3 DNA sequence: TGTGCCAGCAGCGAAGGACACCTCGGCGGCTATGGCTACACCTTC. The J gene is TRBJ1-2, the V gene TRBV5-5; possibly TRBD1 for D (5 bases). The length of the CDR3 is 15 residues. Between the trimmed V and J ends, which lost 4 bases and 4 bases, there was a span of 17 bases. The germline gives CDR1 SGHKS, CDR2 YYEKEE (reference sequence).